These T cell receptor beta chains were read from a single sample in a study of blood T cell repertoires in COVID-19. Sequenced by immunoSEQ multiplex PCR; TCRdb stores in-frame clones only, minus some. Among approximately 96,000 clones listed, over 85% were seen once. Sequencing was carried out using peripheral blood. Source of these receptors: a human donor with COVID-19, enrolled during active disease. The donor label of this sample is uncertain. CDR3s include the opening cysteine and the closing phenylalanine or tryptophan. A D gene is named only where the DNA matches it firmly. The size of a clone is reported for some rows only, either as once, few or many, or as a class for expanded clones.

d_call j_call v_call clone_size cdr3_aa cdr3_nt
TRBD2 TRBJ2-3 TRBV6-6 once CASSPLRLAGGAGNTDTQYF TGTGCCAGCAGTCCATTACGGCTAGCGGGGGGGGCTGGTAACACAGATACGCAGTATTTT
NA TRBJ1-2 TRBV7-3 NA CASSLTGSEWMGYTF TGTGCCAGCAGCTTAACCGGGTCCGAATGGATGGGCTACACCTTC
NA TRBJ2-6 TRBV7-9 NA CASSLGGHRSGANVLTF TGTGCCAGCAGCTTAGGGGGACACCGATCTGGGGCCAACGTCCTGACTTTC
TRBD1 TRBJ1-1 TRBV19 once CASSIMGQGDTEAFF TGTGCCAGTAGTATTATGGGACAGGGGGACACTGAAGCTTTCTTT
TRBD1 TRBJ1-3 TRBV12-5 NA CPAGGGSGNTIYF TGCCCTGCAGGGGGCGGCTCTGGAAACACCATATATTTT
NA TRBJ2-3 TRBV19 once CASSKPDRDTQYF TGTGCCAGTAGTAAGCCCGACAGAGATACGCAGTATTTT
NA TRBJ2-1 TRBV18 NA CASSPPSSDPGAEQFF TGTGCCAGCTCACCACCTTCTAGCGATCCCGGGGCCGAGCAGTTCTTC
TRBD2 TRBJ2-7 TRBV27 NA CASSRPAGGEEYF TGTGCCAGCAGCCGCCCGGCGGGGGGGGAGGAGTACTTC
NA TRBJ2-5 TRBV6-4 NA CASSSSCGEETQYF TGTGCCAGCAGTTCCTCCTGTGGAGAAGAGACCCAGTACTTC
NA TRBJ1-1 TRBV28 large CASSFWGGNRAEAFF TGTGCCAGCAGTTTCTGGGGGGGTAATCGGGCTGAAGCTTTCTTT
NA TRBJ1-4 TRBV3-1/TRBV3-2 NA CASSQEAGEGEKLFF TGTGCCAGCAGCCAAGAAGCAGGGGAAGGCGAAAAACTGTTTTTT
TRBD1 TRBJ1-1 TRBV7-2 NA CASSPPQGAYTEAFF TGTGCCAGCAGTCCACCCCAGGGGGCATACACTGAAGCTTTCTTT
NA TRBJ1-1 TRBV7-9 NA CASSPPGAGFAEAFF TGTGCCAGCAGCCCACCAGGGGCAGGGTTCGCTGAAGCTTTCTTT
NA TRBJ2-5 TRBV6-5 NA CASSRDFQETQYF TGTGCCAGCAGCCGGGACTTTCAGGAGACCCAGTACTTC
TRBD1 TRBJ1-1 TRBV6-5 NA CASIDGQGGTEAFF TGTGCCAGCATCGACGGACAGGGAGGCACTGAAGCTTTCTTT
TRBD1 TRBJ2-5 TRBV5-1 NA CASSPALRGPETQYF TGCGCCAGCAGCCCGGCCCTGAGGGGGCCAGAGACCCAGTACTTC
NA TRBJ2-4 TRBV12-3/TRBV12-4 NA CASSFDSKNIQYF TGTGCCAGCAGTTTCGACAGCAAAAACATTCAGTACTTC
TRBD1 TRBJ1-2 TRBV11-2 NA CASSWGTGGENGYTF TGTGCCAGCAGCTGGGGGACAGGGGGAGAAAATGGCTACACCTTC
NA TRBJ2-7 TRBV5-5 NA CASSLVAEQYF TGTGCCAGCAGCTTGGTAGCCGAGCAGTACTTC
TRBD1 TRBJ1-5 TRBV25-1 NA CASSPVGQGFQPQHF TGTGCCAGCAGTCCCGTGGGACAGGGTTTTCAGCCCCAGCATTTT
NA TRBJ2-7 TRBV11-3 NA CASSPPPEEFNEQYF TGTGCCAGCAGCCCCCCCCCGGAGGAGTTTAACGAGCAGTACTTC
NA TRBJ2-5 TRBV7-2 NA CASSLMAGIGETQYF TGTGCCAGCAGCTTAATGGCAGGGATCGGAGAGACCCAGTACTTC
NA TRBJ2-7 TRBV3-1/TRBV3-2 NA CASSWRGAHYEQYF TGTGCCAGCAGCTGGCGGGGCGCACACTACGAGCAGTACTTC
NA TRBJ2-2 TRBV7-3 NA CASSSRTTNTGELFF TGTGCCAGCAGCTCAAGGACAACGAACACCGGGGAGCTGTTTTTT
TRBD1 TRBJ1-1 TRBV5-1 NA CASSFLTGATTEAFF TGCGCCAGCAGCTTCCTAACAGGGGCAACAACTGAAGCTTTCTTT
NA TRBJ1-1 TRBV5-1 NA CASTSLGQGWTEAFF TGCGCCAGCACCTCTTTAGGTCAGGGTTGGACTGAAGCTTTCTTT
NA TRBJ1-1 TRBV7-9 NA CASSHGTLNTEAFF TGTGCCAGCAGCCACGGGACACTGAACACTGAAGCTTTCTTT
NA TRBJ1-1 TRBV5-4 NA CASSWGPGNRHMNTEAFF TGTGCCAGCAGCTGGGGTCCGGGAAACCGCCACATGAACACTGAAGCTTTCTTT
NA TRBJ2-6 TRBV19 NA CASSIQGGSGANVLTF TGTGCCAGTAGTATCCAGGGTGGGTCTGGGGCCAACGTCCTGACTTTC
TRBD1 TRBJ1-2 TRBV7-9 few CASSMFLRGRPYGYTF TGTGCCAGCAGCATGTTTTTAAGGGGGCGACCCTATGGCTACACCTTC
NA TRBJ1-2 TRBV5-1 NA CASSLGDGGYGYTF TGCGCCAGCAGCTTGGGTGACGGAGGCTATGGCTACACCTTC
NA TRBJ2-7 TRBV28 once CASSNVVGQGPTYEQYF TGTGCCAGCAGCAACGTCGTGGGGCAGGGGCCAACCTACGAGCAGTACTTC
NA TRBJ1-2 TRBV3-1/TRBV3-2 NA CASSPRGGVSGYTF TGTGCCAGCAGCCCCCGAGGAGGAGTTTCTGGCTACACCTTC
NA TRBJ2-2 TRBV30 NA CACSPRRQENTGELFF TGTGCCTGTAGTCCGAGAAGGCAGGAAAACACCGGGGAGCTGTTTTTT
NA TRBJ1-1 TRBV18 NA CASSPREGRNEAFF TGTGCCAGCTCACCGAGGGAGGGACGGAATGAAGCTTTCTTT
NA TRBJ2-3 TRBV7-2 NA CASSSEQGTDTQYF TGTGCCAGCAGCTCGGAACAGGGCACAGATACGCAGTATTTT
TRBD1 TRBJ1-1 TRBV4-2 few CASSHPHRGGATEAFF TGTGCCAGCAGCCACCCCCACAGGGGGGGGGCCACTGAAGCTTTCTTT
NA TRBJ1-1 TRBV5-4 NA CASSSGGGTGMGRTEAFF TGTGCCAGCAGCTCCGGAGGAGGGACGGGAATGGGTAGGACTGAAGCTTTCTTT
NA TRBJ2-3 TRBV6-4 medium-sized CASSDTNRADTQYF TGTGCCAGCAGTGACACCAACAGGGCAGATACGCAGTATTTT
TRBD1 TRBJ1-5 TRBV19 NA CASTPSGTGMHQPQHF TGTGCCAGTACCCCATCCGGGACAGGGATGCATCAGCCCCAGCATTTT
NA TRBJ1-2 TRBV3-1/TRBV3-2 NA CASSHTSPHRSYTF TGTGCCAGCAGCCATACATCACCCCACAGGAGCTACACCTTC
TRBD1 TRBJ1-2 TRBV9 NA CASSPGTEANYGYTF TGTGCCAGCAGCCCAGGGACAGAAGCTAACTATGGCTACACCTTC
TRBD1 TRBJ2-7 TRBV6-5 NA CAIARVLLDRGEQYF TGTGCCATCGCCAGGGTTCTCTTAGACAGGGGCGAGCAGTACTTC
NA TRBJ2-5 TRBV19 few CASSPRRGETQYF TGTGCCAGTAGTCCCCGACGAGGAGAGACCCAGTACTTC
TRBD1 TRBJ2-3 TRBV19 NA CASRMTGGADTQYF TGTGCCAGTAGGATGACAGGGGGTGCAGATACGCAGTATTTT
NA TRBJ1-5 TRBV21-1 NA CARGDRGPYQPQHF TGTGCCAGGGGGGACAGGGGGCCTTATCAGCCCCAGCATTTT
NA TRBJ1-2 TRBV5-4 few CASSVPLGLEGSYGYTF TGTGCCAGCAGCGTCCCCCTAGGCCTGGAGGGTTCCTATGGCTACACCTTC
NA TRBJ1-2 TRBV19 few CATVDSLYGYTF TGTGCCACCGTTGACAGCCTCTATGGCTACACCTTC
TRBD2 TRBJ2-1 TRBV28 NA CASSFRTSGGSEQFF TGTGCCAGCAGTTTTAGAACTAGCGGGGGGTCCGAGCAGTTCTTC
TRBD1 TRBJ1-1 TRBV18 NA CASSPLDRVNTEAFF TGTGCCAGCTCACCACTCGACAGGGTGAACACTGAAGCTTTCTTT
NA TRBJ2-2 TRBV27 NA CASSSLLYTGELFF TGTGCCAGCAGTTCCCTCTTGTACACCGGGGAGCTGTTTTTT
NA TRBJ2-5 TRBV7-2 NA CASSLDFSLQTQYF TGTGCCAGCAGCTTAGATTTTAGCCTGCAGACCCAGTACTTC